This TCR beta chain was identified in a study of cytomegalovirus exposure and HLA in healthy donors. Overall study findings and caveats: According to reports, the classifier identified cytomegalovirus status with high specificity and sensitivity. It is likely that the observed cluster of highly shared sequence variants was a sequencing artifact. Previous analysis showed most TCR beta V segments were productive about 90% or about 30% of the time.

CDR1 MDHEN and CDR2 SYDVKM come from the germline V gene. This CDR3 has 16 amino acids. The trim removed 6 bases at V and 0 bases at J, leaving 10 bases unmatched. A few counts support this clone. What it binds is unknown. Donors were ostensibly healthy at sampling, although undocumented immune exposures were probable. PCR was performed using 60 Vbeta and 13 Jbeta primers. The repertoire was sequenced with immunoSEQ multiplex PCR; TCRdb's copy has only in-frame clones and lacks some. The sample consists of about 89,000 clones, around nine tenths of them appearing once. Sample: PBMCs. This receptor was obtained from a man aged 30 to 45 in good health and CMV-seropositive. J is TRBJ2-7 and V is TRBV28; 8 nucleotides match TRBD1. CDR3 in DNA: TGTGCCAGCAGCGAAACACGGACAGGGACCTCCTACGAGCAGTACTTC. Translated: CASSETRTGTSYEQYF.